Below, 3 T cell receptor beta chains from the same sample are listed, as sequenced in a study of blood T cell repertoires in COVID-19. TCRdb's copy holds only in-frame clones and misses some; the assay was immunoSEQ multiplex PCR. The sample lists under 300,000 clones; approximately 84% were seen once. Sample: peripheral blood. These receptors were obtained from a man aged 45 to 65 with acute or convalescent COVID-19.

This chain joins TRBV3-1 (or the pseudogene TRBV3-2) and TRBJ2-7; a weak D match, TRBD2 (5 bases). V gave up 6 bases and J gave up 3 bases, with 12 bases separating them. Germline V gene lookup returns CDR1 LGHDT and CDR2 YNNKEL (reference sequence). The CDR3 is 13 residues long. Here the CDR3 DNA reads TGTGCCAGCAGGCCAGGACTCGACTACGAGCAGTACTTC. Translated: CASRPGLDYEQYF.

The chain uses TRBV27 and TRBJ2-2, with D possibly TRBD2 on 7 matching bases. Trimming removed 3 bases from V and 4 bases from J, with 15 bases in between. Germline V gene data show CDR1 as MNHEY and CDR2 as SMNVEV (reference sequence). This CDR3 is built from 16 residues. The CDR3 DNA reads TGTGCCAGCAGTTTTCAGGGGACTATCAGCACCGGGGAGCTGTTTTTT. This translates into CASSFQGTISTGELFF.

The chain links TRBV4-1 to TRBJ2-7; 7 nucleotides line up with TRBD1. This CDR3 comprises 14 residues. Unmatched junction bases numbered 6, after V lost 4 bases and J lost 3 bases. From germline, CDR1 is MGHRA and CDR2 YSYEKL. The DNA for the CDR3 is TGCGCCAGCAGCCTATCCCGGGACAGCTACGAGCAGTACTTC. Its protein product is CASSLSRDSYEQYF.